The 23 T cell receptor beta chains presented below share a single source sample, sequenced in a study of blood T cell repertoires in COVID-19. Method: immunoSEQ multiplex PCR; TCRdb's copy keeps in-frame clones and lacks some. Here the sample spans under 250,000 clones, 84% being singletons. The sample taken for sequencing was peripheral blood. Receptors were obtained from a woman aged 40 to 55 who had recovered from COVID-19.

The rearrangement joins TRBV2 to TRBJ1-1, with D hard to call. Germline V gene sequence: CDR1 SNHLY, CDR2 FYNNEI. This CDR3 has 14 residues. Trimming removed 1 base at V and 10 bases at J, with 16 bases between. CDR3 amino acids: CASSEGVAGRLAFF. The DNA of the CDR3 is TGTGCCAGCAGTGAAGGTGTGGCAGGTCGTTTAGCTTTCTTT.

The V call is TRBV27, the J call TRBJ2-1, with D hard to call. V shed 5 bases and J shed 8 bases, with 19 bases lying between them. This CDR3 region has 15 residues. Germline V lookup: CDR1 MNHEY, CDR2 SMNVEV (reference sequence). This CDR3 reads CASSRNVAVGDEQFF. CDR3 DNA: TGTGCCAGCAGTCGTAACGTTGCGGTTGGAGATGAGCAGTTCTTC.

CDR3 DNA sequence: TGTGCCAGCAGTTACCCGGGGCCCCAGCATTTT. The encoded protein is CASSYPGPQHF. The rearrangement links TRBV6-2 or TRBV6-3 to TRBJ1-5; D call uncertain. Germline V gene data show CDR1 as MNHEY and CDR2 as SVGEGT. V lost 2 bases and J 9 bases, leaving 5 bases between the germline ends. The CDR3 has 11 residues.

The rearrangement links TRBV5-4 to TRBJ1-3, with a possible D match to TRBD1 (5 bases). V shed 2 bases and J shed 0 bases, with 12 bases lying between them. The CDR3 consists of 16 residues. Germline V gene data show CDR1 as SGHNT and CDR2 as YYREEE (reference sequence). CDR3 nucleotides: TGTGCCAGCAGCTTTGGACCAGGGCTCTCTGGAAACACCATATATTTT. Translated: CASSFGPGLSGNTIYF. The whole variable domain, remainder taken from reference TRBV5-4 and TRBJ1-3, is ETGVTQSPTHLIKTRGQQVTLRCSSQSGHNTVSWYQQALGQGPQFIFQYYREEENGRGNFPPRFSGLQFPNYSSELNVNALELDDSALYLCASSFGPGLSGNTIYFGEGSWLTVV.

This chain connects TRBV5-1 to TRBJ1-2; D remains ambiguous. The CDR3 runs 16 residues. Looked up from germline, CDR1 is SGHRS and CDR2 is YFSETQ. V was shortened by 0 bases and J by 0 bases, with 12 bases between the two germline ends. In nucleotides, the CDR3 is TGCGCCAGCAGCTTGGGGTCCGGGTTAGCTAACTATGGCTACACCTTC. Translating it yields CASSLGSGLANYGYTF.

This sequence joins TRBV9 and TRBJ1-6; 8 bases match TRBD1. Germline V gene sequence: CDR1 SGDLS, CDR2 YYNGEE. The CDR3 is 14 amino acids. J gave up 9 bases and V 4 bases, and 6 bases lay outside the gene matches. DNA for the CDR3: TGTGCCAGCAGCCCTTTGACAGGGGCTTCACCCCTCCACTTT. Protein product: CASSPLTGASPLHF.

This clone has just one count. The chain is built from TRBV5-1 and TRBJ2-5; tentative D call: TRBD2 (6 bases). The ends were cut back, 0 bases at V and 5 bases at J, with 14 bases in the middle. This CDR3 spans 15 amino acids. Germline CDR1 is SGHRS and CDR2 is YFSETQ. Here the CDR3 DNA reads TGCGCCAGCAGCTTGGATGTGCGGACTACTGAGACCCAGTACTTC. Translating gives CASSLDVRTTETQYF.

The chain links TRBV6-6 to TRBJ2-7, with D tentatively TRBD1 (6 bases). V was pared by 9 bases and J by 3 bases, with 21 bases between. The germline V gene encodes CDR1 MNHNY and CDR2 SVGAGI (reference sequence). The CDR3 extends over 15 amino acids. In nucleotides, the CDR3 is TGTGCCAGTACACTCGATGGGCAGGGGATCTACGAGCAGTACTTC. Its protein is CASTLDGQGIYEQYF.

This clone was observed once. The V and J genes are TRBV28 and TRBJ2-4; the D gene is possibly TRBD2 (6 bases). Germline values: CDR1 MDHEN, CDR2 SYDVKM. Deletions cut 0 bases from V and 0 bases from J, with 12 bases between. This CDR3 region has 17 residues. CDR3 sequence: CASSLWGRGTAKNIQYF. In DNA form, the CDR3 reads TGTGCCAGCAGTTTATGGGGGCGGGGCACAGCCAAAAACATTCAGTACTTC.

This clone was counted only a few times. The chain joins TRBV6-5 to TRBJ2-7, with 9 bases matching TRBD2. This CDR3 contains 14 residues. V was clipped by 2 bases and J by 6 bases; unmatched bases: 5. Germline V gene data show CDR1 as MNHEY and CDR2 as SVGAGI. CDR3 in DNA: TGTGCCAGCAGTTACGCGGGGGGGCCAGGCGAGCAGTACTTC. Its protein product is CASSYAGGPGEQYF.

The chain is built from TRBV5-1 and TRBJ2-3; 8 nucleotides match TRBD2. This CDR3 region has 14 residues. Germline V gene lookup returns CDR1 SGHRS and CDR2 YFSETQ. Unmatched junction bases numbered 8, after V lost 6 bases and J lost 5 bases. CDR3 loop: CASTSAGVGDTQYF. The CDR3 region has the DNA TGCGCCAGCACCTCAGCGGGGGTAGGAGATACGCAGTATTTT.

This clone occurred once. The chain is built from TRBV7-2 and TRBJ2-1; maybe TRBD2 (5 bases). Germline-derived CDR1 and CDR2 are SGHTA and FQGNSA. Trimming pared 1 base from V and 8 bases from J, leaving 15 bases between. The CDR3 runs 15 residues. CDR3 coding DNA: TGTGCCAGCAGCTTAGAAGGGATAGGAGCGGATGAGCAGTTCTTC. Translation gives CASSLEGIGADEQFF.

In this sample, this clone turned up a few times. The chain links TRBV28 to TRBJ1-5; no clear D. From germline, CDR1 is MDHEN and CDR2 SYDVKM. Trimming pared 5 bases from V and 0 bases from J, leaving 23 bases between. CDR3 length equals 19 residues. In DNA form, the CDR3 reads TGTGCCAGCAGTCCCCCCTTAGCCTCGGGATGGTATAGCAATCAGCCCCAGCATTTT. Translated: CASSPPLASGWYSNQPQHF.

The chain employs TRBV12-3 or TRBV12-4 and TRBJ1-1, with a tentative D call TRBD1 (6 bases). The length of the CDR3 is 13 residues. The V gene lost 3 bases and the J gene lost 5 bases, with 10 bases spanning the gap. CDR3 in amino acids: CASSFSGDTEAFF. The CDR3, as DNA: TGTGCCAGCAGTTTTTCAGGGGATACTGAAGCTTTCTTT.

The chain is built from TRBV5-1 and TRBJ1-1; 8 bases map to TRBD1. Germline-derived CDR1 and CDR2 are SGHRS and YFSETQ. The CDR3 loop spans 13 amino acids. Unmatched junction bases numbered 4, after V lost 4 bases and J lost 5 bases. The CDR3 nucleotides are TGCGCCAGCAGCGAACAGGGGGAAACTGAAGCTTTCTTT. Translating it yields CASSEQGETEAFF.

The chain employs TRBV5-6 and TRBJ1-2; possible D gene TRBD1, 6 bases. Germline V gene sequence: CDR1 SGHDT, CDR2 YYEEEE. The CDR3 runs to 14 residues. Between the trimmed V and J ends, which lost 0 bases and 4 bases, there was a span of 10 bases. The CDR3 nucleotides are TGTGCCAGCAGCTTGGACAGGGCAGGCTATGGCTACACCTTC. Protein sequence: CASSLDRAGYGYTF. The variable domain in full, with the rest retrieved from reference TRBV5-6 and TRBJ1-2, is DAGVTQSPTHLIKTRGQQVTLRCSPKSGHDTVSWYQQALGQGPQFIFQYYEEEERQRGNFPDRFSGHQFPNYSSELNVNALLLGDSALYLCASSLDRAGYGYTFGSGTRLTVV.

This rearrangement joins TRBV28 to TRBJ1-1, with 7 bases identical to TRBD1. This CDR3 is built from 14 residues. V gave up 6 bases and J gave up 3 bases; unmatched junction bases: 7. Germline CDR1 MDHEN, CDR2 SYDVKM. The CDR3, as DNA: TGTGCCAGCAGACTGGGACAGCGTTACACTGAAGCTTTCTTT. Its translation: CASRLGQRYTEAFF.

This CDR3 reads CASSPTENTEAFF. In nucleotides, the CDR3 is TGTGCCAGCTCACCTACAGAGAACACTGAAGCTTTCTTT. The chain carries TRBV18 and TRBJ1-1, with no clear D. V lost 3 bases to trimming and J lost 1 base, with 6 bases between them. CDR1 and CDR2 from the germline V gene are KGHSH and LQKENI. CDR3 length: 13 residues.

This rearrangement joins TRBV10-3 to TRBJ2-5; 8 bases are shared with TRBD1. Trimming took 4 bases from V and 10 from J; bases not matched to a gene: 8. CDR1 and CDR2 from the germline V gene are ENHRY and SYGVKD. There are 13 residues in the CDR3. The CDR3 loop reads CAISGTGQEGQYF. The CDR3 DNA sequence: TGTGCCATCAGTGGTACGGGACAGGAGGGCCAGTACTTC.

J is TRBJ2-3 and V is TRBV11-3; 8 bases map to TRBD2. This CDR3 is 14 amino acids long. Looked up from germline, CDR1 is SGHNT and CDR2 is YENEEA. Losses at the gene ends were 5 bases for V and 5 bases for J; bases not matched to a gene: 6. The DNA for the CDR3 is TGTGCCAGCAGCCCCGGGGGGGCCAGAGATACGCAGTATTTT. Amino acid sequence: CASSPGGARDTQYF.

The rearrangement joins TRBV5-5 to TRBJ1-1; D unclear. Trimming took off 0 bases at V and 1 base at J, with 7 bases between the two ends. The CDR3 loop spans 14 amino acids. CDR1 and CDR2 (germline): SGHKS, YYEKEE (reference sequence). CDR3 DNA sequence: TGTGCCAGCAGCTTGGACAGCCCGAACACTGAAGCTTTCTTT. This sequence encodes CASSLDSPNTEAFF.

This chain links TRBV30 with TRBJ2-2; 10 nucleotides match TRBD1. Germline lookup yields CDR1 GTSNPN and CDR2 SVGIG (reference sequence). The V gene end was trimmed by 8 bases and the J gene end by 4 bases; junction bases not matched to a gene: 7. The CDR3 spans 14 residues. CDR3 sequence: CAQTGGQFTGELFF. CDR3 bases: TGTGCCCAGACAGGGGGCCAGTTCACCGGGGAGCTGTTTTTT.

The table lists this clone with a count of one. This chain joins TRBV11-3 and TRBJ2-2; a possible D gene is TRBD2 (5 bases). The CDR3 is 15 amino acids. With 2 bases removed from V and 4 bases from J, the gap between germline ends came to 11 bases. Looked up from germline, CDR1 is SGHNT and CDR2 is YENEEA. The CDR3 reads CASSLFGEGTGELFF. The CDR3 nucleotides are TGTGCCAGCAGCTTATTCGGGGAAGGCACCGGGGAGCTGTTTTTT.